One sample yielded the 15 T cell receptor beta chains listed below, sequenced in a study of T-cell memory formation after mild COVID-19. A single record per CDR3 protein comes from TCRdb applying MiXCR to the 5' RACE reads. The table includes around 200,000 distinct CDR3 sequences, 15% to 20% detected once. The sequencing sample was made of PBMCs or a T cell subset sorted from them (not recorded which). These receptors were taken from an adult woman who had mild COVID-19 (a few samples of this study predate the infection). Cell type and time point are not known.

The chain couples TRBV18 to TRBJ2-7; 9 bases align to TRBD1. CDR1 and CDR2 (germline): KGHSH, LQKENI. With 5 bases clipped from V and 1 base from J, the junction kept 3 bases outside the gene matches. This CDR3 is 14 amino acids long. The CDR3 loop reads CASSAGTGSYEQYF. The CDR3 DNA sequence: TGTGCCAGCTCAGCCGGGACAGGGTCCTACGAGCAGTACTTC.

The chain combines TRBV4-2 with TRBJ2-7; TRBD2 matches 9 bases. The V gene's germline CDR1 is LGHNA and CDR2 YNFKEQ. J lost 7 bases, V lost 3 bases, and 19 bases had no gene match. The CDR3 consists of 18 residues. The CDR3 here is CASSQRASGAGGPGEQYF. DNA of the CDR3: TGTGCCAGCAGCCAGAGGGCCTCCGGTGCGGGAGGGCCGGGGGAGCAGTACTTC.

This clonotype has a handful of counts. The chain employs TRBV10-3 and TRBJ2-5; D remains unclear. This CDR3 is 11 amino acids long. Germline CDR1 is ENHRY and CDR2 is SYGVKD. V was shortened by 2 bases and J by 3 bases, with 1 base between the two germline ends. The CDR3 nucleotides are TGTGCCATCAGTGAGAAAGAGACCCAGTACTTC. This codes for CAISEKETQYF.

This clonotype has a handful of counts. The V call is TRBV6-2 or TRBV6-3, the J call TRBJ2-4, with unresolved D. The CDR3 is 15 amino acids. CDR1 and CDR2 (germline): MNHEY, SVGEGT. Trimming stripped 7 bases from V and 7 bases from J, with 20 bases between. The CDR3 bases are TGTGCCAGCACCTTACGTGACGGATGGAGTAACATTCAGTACTTC. This encodes CASTLRDGWSNIQYF.

The chain carries TRBV20-1 and TRBJ2-1, with TRBD1 as a possible D gene (5 bases). The V and J ends lost 3 bases and 6 bases respectively, with 15 bases between them. Per the germline V gene, CDR1 is DFQATT and CDR2 is SNEGSKA (reference sequence). CDR3 length equals 14 residues. The CDR3 coding sequence is TGCAGTGCTAGGGGTAGGGGAACAGGCAATGAGCAGTTCTTC. Its translation: CSARGRGTGNEQFF.

The gene calls are TRBV12-3 or TRBV12-4 and TRBJ1-1, with D possibly TRBD1 on 6 matching bases. V lost 7 bases and J 3 bases, leaving 15 bases between the germline ends. The CDR3 spans 14 residues. DNA for the CDR3: TGTGCCAGCAAACTCGGACAGACCTACACTGAAGCTTTCTTT. Amino acid sequence: CASKLGQTYTEAFF.

The chain couples TRBV5-1 to TRBJ2-3, with D possibly being TRBD1 or TRBD2 (5 bases each). V was shortened by 3 bases and J by 3 bases, with 11 bases between the two germline ends. CDR3 length equals 14 residues. Germline V CDR1 and CDR2: SGHRS, YFSETQ. The CDR3, as DNA: TGCGCCAGCAGCTCGGGACCGGAGACAGATACGCAGTATTTT. Its protein product is CASSSGPETDTQYF.

This chain joins TRBV24-1 and TRBJ2-1; possible D gene TRBD1, 5 bases. CDR3 length: 14 amino acids. The germline gives CDR1 KGHDR, CDR2 SFDVKD. With 6 bases removed from V and 8 bases from J, the gap between germline ends came to 16 bases. CDR3 nucleotide sequence: TGTGCCACCAGTCGGCAGGGAAGTAATTATGAGCAGTTCTTC. Amino acid sequence: CATSRQGSNYEQFF.

This clonotype was found a few times. The rearrangement joins TRBV6-6 to TRBJ1-1; D is unresolved. CDR1 is MNHNY and CDR2 is SVGAGI in the germline V gene (reference sequence). Trimming cost V 8 bases and J 0 bases, with 7 bases left between them. The CDR3 contains 12 residues. For the CDR3, the DNA is TGTGCCAGCGCTAAGATGAACACTGAAGCTTTCTTT. It yields the protein CASAKMNTEAFF.

This clonotype was picked up a small number of times. CDR3 sequence (DNA): TGCGCCAGCAGCTTGGGCCGTGGGACTAGCGTCAGCTCCTACAATGAGCAGTTCTTC. This codes for CASSLGRGTSVSSYNEQFF. The chain has TRBV5-1 and TRBJ2-1; TRBD2 agrees at 10 bases. Per the germline V gene, CDR1 is SGHRS and CDR2 is YFSETQ. J gave up 0 bases and V 0 bases, and 9 bases lay outside the gene matches. The CDR3 runs 19 residues. Full variable domain (outside the CDR3, taken from reference TRBV5-1 and TRBJ2-1): KAGVTQTPRYLIKTRGQQVTLSCSPISGHRSVSWYQQTPGQGLQFLFEYFSETQRNKGNFPGRFSGRQFSNSRSEMNVSTLELGDSALYLCASSLGRGTSVSSYNEQFFGPGTRLTVL.

This clonotype was recorded a few times. The chain has TRBV12-3 or TRBV12-4 and TRBJ1-1, with a weak D call TRBD1 (6 bases). Trimming took 0 bases from V and 11 from J, leaving 13 bases between them. The CDR3 has 13 residues. CDR3 protein: CASSLALGQGAFF. For the CDR3, the DNA is TGTGCCAGCAGTTTAGCGTTGGGGCAGGGGGCTTTCTTT.

This chain links TRBV2 with TRBJ2-1; D may be TRBD2 (5 bases). The length of the CDR3 is 12 residues. V was clipped by 6 bases and J by 10 bases, with 13 bases between them. From germline, CDR1 is SNHLY and CDR2 FYNNEI. The CDR3 sequence: CASRSDSAEQFF. The DNA for the CDR3 is TGTGCCAGCAGGTCGGACTCCGCGGAGCAGTTCTTC.

The chain uses TRBV7-9 and TRBJ2-5; D possibly uses TRBD1 or TRBD2 (7 bases each). V was cut by 5 bases and J by 5 bases, with 15 bases left in between. The CDR3 length is 14 residues. Germline values: CDR1 SEHNR, CDR2 FQNEAQ (reference sequence). The CDR3 loop reads CASSVGTAGETQYF. CDR3 DNA sequence: TGTGCCAGCAGCGTCGGGACAGCGGGGGAGACCCAGTACTTC.

The genes are TRBV29-1 and TRBJ2-1; D gene unclear. CDR1 and CDR2 (germline): SQVTM, ANQGSEA. This CDR3 spans 12 amino acids. The V gene lost 4 bases and the J gene lost 9 bases, with 13 bases spanning the gap. The CDR3 nucleotides are TGCAGCGTTGGCCCCCTCGTGGGTGAGCAGTTCTTC. It codes for CSVGPLVGEQFF.

This chain connects TRBV5-1 to TRBJ2-5, with 8 bases lining up with TRBD1. This CDR3 spans 15 amino acids. The germline CDR1 and CDR2 sequences are SGHRS and YFSETQ. After removal of 3 bases from V and 2 bases from J, the junction contained 6 bases not matched to a gene. CDR3 bases: TGCGCCAGCAGCTCACTCGGGGACAGGCAAGAGACCCAGTACTTC. This sequence encodes CASSSLGDRQETQYF.